One sample yielded the 24 T cell receptor beta chains listed below, sequenced in a study of cytomegalovirus exposure and HLA in healthy donors. Here immunoSEQ multiplex PCR was the method, and the copy in TCRdb shows in-frame clones only, minus some. The sample has about 140,000 clones, approximately 86% seen once. The sequencing sample was made of PBMCs. The receptors here all came from a woman aged 18 to 35 in good health and CMV-seropositive.

The J gene is TRBJ2-3, the V gene TRBV9; maybe TRBD2 (5 bases). The germline gives CDR1 SGDLS, CDR2 YYNGEE. V lost 0 bases and J 1 base, leaving 15 bases between the germline ends. The CDR3 loop spans 17 amino acids. For the CDR3, the DNA is TGTGCCAGCAGCGTAGCGGACTCCCTGTACCGCACAGATACGCAGTATTTT. Translating gives CASSVADSLYRTDTQYF. The complete variable domain, with remaining parts taken from reference TRBV9 and TRBJ2-3, reads DSGVTQTPKHLITATGQRVTLRCSPRSGDLSVYWYQQSLDQGLQFLIQYYNGEERAKGNILERFSAQQFPDLHSELNLSSLELGDSALYFCASSVADSLYRTDTQYFGPGTRLTVL.

This clone is a singleton in its sample. The chain uses TRBV6-5 and TRBJ1-2; D might be TRBD1 (6 bases). CDR3 length: 14 amino acids. The V end lost 0 bases, the J end lost 10 bases, and 15 bases lay between the germline ends. Germline assignment: CDR1 MNHEY and CDR2 SVGAGI. CDR3 region: CASSYSRTARHYTF. For the CDR3, the DNA is TGTGCCAGCAGTTACTCTAGGACAGCAAGACACTACACCTTC.

The chain employs TRBV15 and TRBJ2-3; 10 bases are shared with TRBD2. After removal of 0 bases from V and 6 bases from J, the junction contained 12 bases not matched to a gene. The CDR3 has 18 amino acids. The germline V gene encodes CDR1 LNHNV and CDR2 YYDKDF (reference sequence). The CDR3 sequence: CATSREGSGRASPDTQYF. In DNA form, the CDR3 reads TGTGCCACCAGCAGAGAGGGAAGCGGGAGGGCCTCCCCCGATACGCAGTATTTT.

The CDR3: CASSVDPGAPGTIYF. The CDR3 region has the DNA TGTGCCAGCAGCGTAGATCCGGGAGCCCCCGGCACCATATATTTT. The rearrangement links TRBV9 to TRBJ1-3; no firm D call. From germline, CDR1 is SGDLS and CDR2 YYNGEE. Between the trimmed V and J ends, which lost 0 bases and 9 bases, there was a span of 16 bases. There are 15 residues in the CDR3.

This clone showed up just a few times. The chain recombines TRBV13 with TRBJ2-1; 12 bases match TRBD2. V lost 7 bases to trimming and J lost 6 bases; unmatched junction nucleotides: 7. Germline assignment: CDR1 PRHDT and CDR2 FYEKMQ (reference sequence). The CDR3 is 15 amino acids. In DNA, the CDR3 is TGTGCCAGCACTTCGCGACTAGCGGGGGCCAATGAGCAGTTCTTC. It translates to CASTSRLAGANEQFF. The full variable domain, its missing parts supplied by reference TRBV13 and TRBJ2-1, is AAGVIQSPRHLIKEKRETATLKCYPIPRHDTVYWYQQGPGQDPQFLISFYEKMQSDKGSIPDRFSAQQFSDYHSELNMSSLELGDSALYFCASTSRLAGANEQFFGPGTRLTVL.

The V and J genes are TRBV28 and TRBJ2-1; D gene uncertain. Looked up from germline, CDR1 is MDHEN and CDR2 is SYDVKM. The CDR3 sequence is 12 residues long. CDR3 sequence reads: CGSSIPYNEQFF. The DNA of the CDR3 is TGTGGAAGCTCTATCCCATACAATGAGCAGTTCTTC.

The CDR3 here is CATSRAGAGETQYF. The CDR3 DNA is TGTGCCACCAGCAGAGCTGGGGCGGGGGAGACCCAGTACTTC. V gene TRBV15 combines with J gene TRBJ2-5, with TRBD2 as a possible D gene (6 bases). The germline gives CDR1 LNHNV, CDR2 YYDKDF (reference sequence). Trimming pared 1 base from V and 5 bases from J, leaving 11 bases between. This CDR3 is 14 amino acids long.

This chain uses TRBV28 with TRBJ2-7; 10 bases align to TRBD1. There are 16 residues in the CDR3. V lost 5 bases and J lost 2; bases outside the gene matches: 9. Germline assignment: CDR1 MDHEN and CDR2 SYDVKM. The CDR3 reads CASSTTGTGAPYEQYF. DNA for the CDR3: TGTGCCAGCAGTACAACCGGGACAGGGGCTCCCTACGAGCAGTACTTC.

CDR3 sequence (DNA): TGTGCCAGCAGCGTACTCGCGGACAATGAGCAGTTCTTC. Translation gives CASSVLADNEQFF. The genes are TRBV9 and TRBJ2-1; D call uncertain. V gave up 1 base and J gave up 5 bases, with 7 bases separating them. CDR1 SGDLS and CDR2 YYNGEE come from the germline V gene. The CDR3 has 13 amino acids.

The chain joins TRBV28 to TRBJ1-2, with 12 bases identical to TRBD1. CDR1 and CDR2 (germline): MDHEN, SYDVKM. The length of the CDR3 is 16 residues. V shed 4 bases and J 2 bases; nucleotides not matched to a gene: 5. The CDR3 region is CASSSGTGGSNYGYTF. The CDR3 DNA reads as TGTGCCAGCAGTTCCGGGACAGGGGGCTCGAACTATGGCTACACCTTC.

J is TRBJ2-4 and V is TRBV4-1; 12 bases are shared with TRBD2. This CDR3 has 17 residues. The germline gives CDR1 MGHRA, CDR2 YSYEKL. Germline trimming cut 2 bases from V and 5 bases from J; bases unmatched to any gene: 7. In DNA, the CDR3 is TGCGCCAGCAGCCAATACCCGAGACTAGCGGGAGAAAACATTCAGTACTTC. It is translated as CASSQYPRLAGENIQYF.

V gene TRBV7-2 combines with J gene TRBJ2-1; 15 bases fit TRBD2. After removal of 1 base from V and 9 bases from J, the junction contained 4 bases not matched to a gene. The length of the CDR3 is 16 residues. From germline, CDR1 is SGHTA and CDR2 FQGNSA. The CDR3 sequence is CASSLGTSGRAAEQFF. The CDR3 DNA reads TGTGCCAGCAGCTTAGGGACTAGCGGGAGGGCCGCTGAGCAGTTCTTC.

The rearrangement links TRBV11-2 to TRBJ2-7, with 10 bases that match TRBD1. This CDR3 has 14 residues. Germline assignment: CDR1 SGHAT and CDR2 FQNNGV. Trimming cost V 1 base and J 6 bases; bases outside gene matches: 3. The CDR3 is CASSLGDRGREQYF. The DNA for the CDR3 is TGTGCCAGCAGCTTAGGTGACAGGGGGCGCGAGCAGTACTTC.

The gene calls are TRBV5-1 and TRBJ1-1; no clear D gene. The V end was cut by 4 bases, the J end by 2 bases, with 18 bases between. This CDR3 is 16 amino acids long. CDR1 SGHRS and CDR2 YFSETQ come from the germline V gene. This chain's CDR3 is CASSVLPGRANTEAFF. CDR3 in DNA: TGCGCCAGCAGCGTGCTGCCAGGTCGCGCAAACACTGAAGCTTTCTTT.

This clone was counted a single time. The V gene is TRBV28, the J gene TRBJ1-2; 10 bases map to TRBD1. Losses at the gene ends were 6 bases for V and 4 bases for J; bases not matched to a gene: 14. Germline CDR1 MDHEN, CDR2 SYDVKM. This CDR3 region has 17 residues. CDR3 nucleotides: TGTGCCAGCAGCCCCGGGGACAGGGGCCTCGGCGGCTATGGCTACACCTTC. Its protein product is CASSPGDRGLGGYGYTF.

The chain couples TRBV6-5 to TRBJ2-7; D not resolved. The CDR3 is 16 residues long. Germline V gives CDR1 MNHEY, CDR2 SVGAGI. V lost 0 bases and J 0 bases, leaving 12 bases between the germline ends. In DNA, the CDR3 is TGTGCCAGCAGTTACTCTTCGTCTAGATCCTCCTACGAGCAGTACTTC. It encodes CASSYSSSRSSYEQYF.

The V call is TRBV4-3, the J call TRBJ2-1; a possible D gene is TRBD1 (6 bases). The V gene's germline CDR1 is LGHNA and CDR2 YSLEER. V gave up 0 bases and J gave up 1 base, with 10 bases separating them. The length of the CDR3 is 16 residues. Here the CDR3 DNA reads TGCGCCAGCAGCCAAGACGGGCAGGGGTCCTACAATGAGCAGTTCTTC. Its translation is CASSQDGQGSYNEQFF.

The rearrangement links TRBV10-3 to TRBJ2-3; 11 bases are shared with TRBD2. Unmatched junction bases numbered 7, after V lost 10 bases and J lost 1 base. Germline CDR1 reads ENHRY; CDR2 reads SYGVKD. CDR3 size: 15 residues. CDR3 DNA sequence: TGTGCCACCGATACTAGCGGGGGAGGCACAGATACGCAGTATTTT. Its protein product is CATDTSGGGTDTQYF.

The rearrangement uses TRBV28 and TRBJ1-2; TRBD1 aligns across 7 bases. CDR3 length: 15 amino acids. The V gene end was trimmed by 2 bases and the J gene end by 8 bases; junction bases not matched to a gene: 11. Per the germline V gene, CDR1 is MDHEN and CDR2 is SYDVKM. The DNA for the CDR3 is TGTGCCAGCAGTTTAGTGGCAGGGGGACGTTGGGGCTACACCTTC. Amino acid sequence: CASSLVAGGRWGYTF.

This chain connects TRBV30 to TRBJ2-3, with a possible D match to TRBD2 (6 bases). Between the trimmed V and J ends, which lost 1 base and 0 bases, there was a span of 8 bases. The germline V gene has CDR1 GTSNPN and CDR2 SVGIG (reference sequence). This CDR3 has 14 residues. CDR3 protein: CAWSALASTDTQYF. As DNA, the CDR3 is TGTGCCTGGAGTGCCCTAGCGAGCACAGATACGCAGTATTTT.

This clone was counted between two and nine times. This rearrangement joins TRBV10-3 to TRBJ1-2, with D perhaps TRBD1 (6 bases). V was clipped by 2 bases and J by 6 bases, with 10 bases between them. This CDR3 has 13 residues. CDR1 and CDR2 from the germline V gene are ENHRY and SYGVKD. As DNA, the CDR3 is TGTGCCATCAGTGAGAACAGGGACGATGGCTACACCTTC. It yields the protein CAISENRDDGYTF.

V usage is TRBV13 and J usage is TRBJ2-7; 13 bases fit TRBD2. Per germline, CDR1 PRHDT and CDR2 FYEKMQ (reference sequence). V lost 6 bases and J lost 5; bases outside the gene matches: 7. The CDR3 extends over 15 amino acids. The CDR3 is CASSSPGLAGNEQYF. The CDR3 bases are TGTGCCAGCAGTTCACCGGGACTAGCGGGAAACGAGCAGTACTTC.

The chain has TRBV9 and TRBJ2-3; 10 nucleotides line up with TRBD2. V shed 0 bases, J shed 4 bases, and the junction held 14 bases outside the gene matches. The CDR3 runs to 19 residues. The germline CDR1 and CDR2 sequences are SGDLS and YYNGEE. The CDR3 sequence: CASSVDQGAASGGADTQYF. In nucleotides, the CDR3 is TGTGCCAGCAGCGTAGATCAGGGGGCGGCTAGCGGGGGCGCAGATACGCAGTATTTT. The complete variable domain, with remaining parts taken from reference TRBV9 and TRBJ2-3, reads DSGVTQTPKHLITATGQRVTLRCSPRSGDLSVYWYQQSLDQGLQFLIQYYNGEERAKGNILERFSAQQFPDLHSELNLSSLELGDSALYFCASSVDQGAASGGADTQYFGPGTRLTVL.

V gene TRBV12-5 combines with J gene TRBJ2-3; weak D call: TRBD2 (6 bases). The germline gives CDR1 LGHNT, CDR2 FRNRAP. V lost 3 bases and J lost 4, with 8 bases in between. The CDR3 length is 13 residues. For the CDR3, the DNA is TGTGCTAGTGGTTTTTCGGGGGCAGATACGCAGTATTTT. Its protein product is CASGFSGADTQYF.